This is a list of T cell receptor beta chains from one sample in a study of blood T cell repertoires in COVID-19. Libraries were prepared by immunoSEQ multiplex PCR; TCRdb keeps only in-frame clonotypes and omits some of them. The table shows tens of thousands of clones, with roughly 89% occurring only once. Specimen: peripheral blood. The origin of the receptors is a man between 65 and 80 years old with active COVID-19. Both conserved end residues are part of each CDR3. A D gene is named only where the DNA matches it firmly.

cdr3_length | j_call | d_call | v_call | cdr3_nt | cdr3_aa
13 | TRBJ1-5 | . | TRBV3-1/TRBV3-2 | TGTGCCAGCAGCCCAAACCCCGGGGGGCCCCAGCATTTT | CASSPNPGGPQHF
15 | TRBJ1-6 | . | TRBV6-5 | TGTGCCAGCAGTTACCGGGACATTAATAATTCACCCCTCCACTTT | CASSYRDINNSPLHF
13 | TRBJ2-7 | TRBD2 | TRBV2 | TGTGCCAGCAGTGAGGGGGGGACCTACGAGCAGTACTTC | CASSEGGTYEQYF
15 | TRBJ2-3 | . | TRBV6-5 | TGTGCCAGCAGTTACTCGGGCGGGACCGCAGATACGCAGTATTTT | CASSYSGGTADTQYF
14 | TRBJ2-7 | TRBD1 | TRBV5-4 | TGTGCCAGCAGTGAAACAGGGGGCGGATACGAGCAGTACTTC | CASSETGGGYEQYF
16 | TRBJ1-4 | . | TRBV10-3 | TGTGCCATCAGTGAGTCGCGGGTATCAACTAATGAAAAACTGTTTTTT | CAISESRVSTNEKLFF
16 | TRBJ2-3 | TRBD2 | TRBV18 | TGTGCCAGCTCACCGCTCCGACTAGCGGTCACAGATACGCAGTATTTT | CASSPLRLAVTDTQYF
11 | TRBJ1-2 | TRBD1 | TRBV5-5 | TGTGCCAGTGACAGGGGCTATGGCTACACCTTC | CASDRGYGYTF
14 | TRBJ1-4 | TRBD1 | TRBV6-5 | TGTGCCAGCAGCCGACAGGGTAGTAATGAAAAACTGTTTTTT | CASSRQGSNEKLFF
14 | TRBJ1-5 | . | TRBV4-3 | TGCGCCAGCAGCCAAGATTTGGGGACGGGGGCCCAGCATTTT | CASSQDLGTGAQHF
15 | TRBJ1-2 | TRBD1 | TRBV7-2 | TGTGCCAGCAGCTTAGGGACAGGCATTTTCTATGGCTACACCTTC | CASSLGTGIFYGYTF
15 | TRBJ1-4 | . | TRBV2 | TGTGCCAGCAGTGAACAGGGGCTAATAACGGAGGAGGTGTTTTTT | CASSEQGLITEEVFF
11 | TRBJ2-5 | . | TRBV5-6 | TGTGCCAGCAGCTCACAAGAGACCCAGTACTTC | CASSSQETQYF
16 | TRBJ2-7 | . | TRBV21-1 | TGTGCCAGCAGCAAAGGACACAGGGAAAGCTCCTACGAGCAGTACTTC | CASSKGHRESSYEQYF
16 | TRBJ2-1 | TRBD1 | TRBV28 | TGTGCCAGCAGTTGGCTCGGGGACAGCTCCTACAATGAGCAGTTCTTC | CASSWLGDSSYNEQFF
15 | TRBJ1-2 | . | TRBV2 | TGTGCCAGCAGCGCCACCAGGGGTGTCATCTATGGCTACACCTTC | CASSATRGVIYGYTF
14 | TRBJ2-1 | TRBD2 | TRBV6-6 | TGTGCCAGCAGCCTAGAGCGGGGGAACAATGAGCAGTTCTTC | CASSLERGNNEQFF
15 | TRBJ1-1 | . | TRBV6-2/TRBV6-3 | TGTGCCAGCAGCGCGAACCGGAGGAAGAACACTGAAGCTTTCTTT | CASSANRRKNTEAFF
12 | TRBJ2-5 | . | TRBV6-5 | TGTGCCGGGAACAGGCAAGGGGAGACCCAGTACTTC | CAGNRQGETQYF
15 | TRBJ2-7 | . | TRBV28 | TGTGCCAGCAGTTTAAAGGGGTGGGGGGCCTACGAGCAGTACTTC | CASSLKGWGAYEQYF
14 | TRBJ2-5 | . | TRBV5-4 | TGTGCCAGCAGCTTACGGACAAACCAAGAGACCCAGTACTTC | CASSLRTNQETQYF
15 | TRBJ2-7 | TRBD1 | TRBV7-2 | TGTGCCAGCAGCCCCCGGACAGGGGGAGACTACGAGCAGTACTTC | CASSPRTGGDYEQYF
17 | TRBJ1-2 | . | TRBV10-3 | TGTGCCATCAGCCGGACAGAGGGCATCCTAAACCCATATGGCTACACCTTC | CAISRTEGILNPYGYTF
16 | TRBJ2-3 | TRBD2 | TRBV19 | TGTGCCAGTAGTAGCCTCGCGCGGGGGGGCACAGATACGCAGTATTTT | CASSSLARGGTDTQYF
14 | TRBJ1-1 | . | TRBV6-1 | TGTGCCAGCAGTGAAGCTGGCAAAGCGGCTGAAGCTTTCTTT | CASSEAGKAAEAFF